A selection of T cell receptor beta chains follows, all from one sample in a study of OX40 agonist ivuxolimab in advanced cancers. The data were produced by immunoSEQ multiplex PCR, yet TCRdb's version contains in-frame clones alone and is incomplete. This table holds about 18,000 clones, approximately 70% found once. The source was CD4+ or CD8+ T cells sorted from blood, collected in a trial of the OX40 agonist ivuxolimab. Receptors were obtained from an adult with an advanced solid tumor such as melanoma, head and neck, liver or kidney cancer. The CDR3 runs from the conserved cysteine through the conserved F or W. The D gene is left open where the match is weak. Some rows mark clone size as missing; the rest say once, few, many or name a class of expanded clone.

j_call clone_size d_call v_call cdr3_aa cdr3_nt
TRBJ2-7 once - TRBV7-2 CASSPPGSTGRKYF TGTGCCAGCAGCCCTCCCGGGAGCACAGGGCGGAAGTACTTC
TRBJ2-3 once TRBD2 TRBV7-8 CASSYRLAGGTDTQYF TGTGCCAGCAGCTACCGACTAGCGGGAGGCACAGATACGCAGTATTTT
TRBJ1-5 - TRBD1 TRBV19 CASSIPPGRGSNQPQHF TGTGCCAGTAGTATACCCCCGGGCAGGGGGAGCAATCAGCCCCAGCATTTT
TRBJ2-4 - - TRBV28 CASSPVVDQSNIQYF TGTGCCAGCAGTCCCGTGGTGGATCAATCAAACATTCAGTACTTC
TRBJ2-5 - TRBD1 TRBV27 CATSSQGAGETQYF TGTGCCACCTCTTCACAGGGGGCGGGAGAGACCCAGTACTTC
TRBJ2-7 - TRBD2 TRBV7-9 CASSLALLAGVGAYEQYF TGTGCCAGCAGCTTAGCGCTGCTAGCGGGAGTAGGGGCGTACGAGCAGTACTTC
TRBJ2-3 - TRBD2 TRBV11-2 CASSLGEGPDTQYF TGTGCCAGCAGCTTAGGGGAGGGCCCAGATACGCAGTATTTT
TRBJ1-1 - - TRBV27 CASSLGTENTEAFF TGTGCCAGCAGTTTAGGAACAGAGAACACTGAAGCTTTCTTT
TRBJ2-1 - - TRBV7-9 CASSPGTYEQFF TGTGCCAGCAGCCCGGGGACCTATGAGCAGTTCTTC
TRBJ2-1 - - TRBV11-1 CASGTLSYNEQFF TGTGCCAGCGGGACTCTCTCCTACAATGAGCAGTTCTTC
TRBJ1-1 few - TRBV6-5 CASSYLGGTEAFF TGTGCCAGCAGTTACCTAGGGGGCACTGAAGCTTTCTTT
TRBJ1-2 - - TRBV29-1 CSVDSNYGYTF TGCAGCGTTGACAGTAACTATGGCTACACCTTC
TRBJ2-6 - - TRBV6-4 CASSDANSRQSRANVLTF TGTGCCAGCAGTGATGCAAACTCACGACAAAGTCGGGCCAACGTCCTGACTTTC
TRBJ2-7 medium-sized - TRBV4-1 CASSQDPRDTFYEQYF TGCGCCAGCAGCCAAGATCCCCGGGACACCTTCTACGAGCAGTACTTC
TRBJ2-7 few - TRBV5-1 CASSHDRSYSYEQYF TGCGCCAGCAGCCACGACAGGTCCTACTCCTACGAGCAGTACTTC
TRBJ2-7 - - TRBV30 CAWSVRASYEQYF TGTGCCTGGAGTGTAAGGGCCTCCTACGAGCAGTACTTC
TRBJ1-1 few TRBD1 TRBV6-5 CASSHRGGSNTEAFF TGTGCCAGCTCTCACAGGGGAGGGTCGAACACTGAAGCTTTCTTT
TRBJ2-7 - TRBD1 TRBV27 CASSLPPGTGLSYEQYF TGTGCCAGCAGTTTACCCCCCGGGACAGGGCTCTCCTACGAGCAGTACTTC
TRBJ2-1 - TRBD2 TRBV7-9 CASKLAGLMRDNEQFF TGTGCCAGCAAACTAGCGGGACTAATGAGAGACAATGAGCAGTTCTTC
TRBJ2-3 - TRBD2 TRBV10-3 CASSYRTGLGPNTQYF TGTGCCAGCAGTTACCGTACGGGACTAGGCCCTAATACGCAGTATTTT
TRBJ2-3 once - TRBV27 CASNGGSTDTQYF TGTGCCAGCAACGGAGGATCCACAGATACGCAGTATTTT
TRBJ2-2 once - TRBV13 CASSAKDGYTGELFF TGTGCCAGCAGCGCCAAGGACGGGTACACCGGGGAGCTGTTTTTT
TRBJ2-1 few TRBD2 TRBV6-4 CASSDSKLAGGGEQFF TGTGCCAGCAGTGACTCGAAACTAGCGGGAGGGGGTGAGCAGTTCTTC
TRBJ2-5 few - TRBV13 CASSPGPDQETQYF TGTGCCAGCAGTCCCGGCCCGGACCAAGAGACCCAGTACTTC
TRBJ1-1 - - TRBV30 CAWSGSNTEAFF TGTGCCTGGAGCGGATCGAACACTGAAGCTTTCTTT
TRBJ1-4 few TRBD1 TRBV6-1 CAVERQGHGEKLFF TGTGCCGTGGAGAGACAGGGGCATGGTGAAAAACTGTTTTTT
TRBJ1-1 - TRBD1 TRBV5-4 CASSQRTGGITEAFF TGCGCCAGCAGCCAAAGGACAGGGGGGATCACTGAAGCTTTCTTT
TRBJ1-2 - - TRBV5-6 CASSPGVGDYGYTF TGTGCCAGCAGCCCGGGGGTGGGAGACTATGGCTACACCTTC
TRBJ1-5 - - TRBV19 CASGLTWGAAQPQHF TGTGCCAGTGGTCTTACTTGGGGGGCCGCCCAGCCCCAGCATTTT
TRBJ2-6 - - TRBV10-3 CAISEPSEIGANVLTF TGTGCCATCAGTGAGCCCTCCGAGATCGGGGCCAACGTCCTGACTTTC
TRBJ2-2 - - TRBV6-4 CATLNLRDTDTGELFF TGTGCCACACTTAATCTCCGGGACACGGACACCGGGGAGCTGTTTTTT
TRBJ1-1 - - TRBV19 CASLLNTEAFF TGTGCCAGTCTCCTAAACACTGAAGCTTTCTTT
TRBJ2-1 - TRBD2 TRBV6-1 CASSEESSGRGGQFF TGTGCCAGCAGTGAAGAGAGTAGCGGGAGGGGAGGGCAGTTCTTC
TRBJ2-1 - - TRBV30 CAWTPGTPYYNEQFF TGTGCCTGGACCCCCGGGACACCTTACTACAATGAGCAGTTCTTC
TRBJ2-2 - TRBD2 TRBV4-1 CASSQDPTSGSIGTGELFF TGCGCCAGCAGCCAAGATCCGACTAGCGGGAGTATTGGCACCGGGGAGCTGTTTTTT
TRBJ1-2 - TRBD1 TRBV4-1 CASSQTPGQGLGNYGYTF TGCGCCAGCAGCCAAACACCGGGACAGGGGCTGGGTAACTATGGCTACACCTTC
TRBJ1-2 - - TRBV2 CAIIAIGGYTF TGTGCCATCATTGCGATTGGTGGCTACACCTTC
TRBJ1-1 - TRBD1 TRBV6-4 CASRMTGANTEAFF TGTGCCAGCAGGATGACAGGGGCGAACACTGAAGCTTTCTTT
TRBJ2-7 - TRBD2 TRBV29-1 CSVGASGSSYEQYF TGCAGCGTGGGGGCTAGCGGGAGCTCCTACGAGCAGTACTTC
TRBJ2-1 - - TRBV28 CASSLRAGRGHEQFF TGTGCCAGCAGTTTACGGGCGGGACGGGGGCATGAGCAGTTCTTC
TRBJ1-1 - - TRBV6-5 CASSEVAEAFF TGTGCCAGCAGTGAGGTGGCTGAAGCTTTCTTT
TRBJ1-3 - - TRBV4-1 CASSQDRVNSGNTIYF TGCGCCAGCAGCCAAGATCGGGTGAACTCTGGAAACACCATATATTTT
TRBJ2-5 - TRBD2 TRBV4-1 CASSQDLGEGLETQYF TGCGCCAGCAGCCAAGATCTGGGGGAGGGCCTAGAGACCCAGTACTTC
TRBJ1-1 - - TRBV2 CASSEGAGDTEAFF TGTGCCAGCAGTGAAGGGGCAGGGGACACTGAAGCTTTCTTT
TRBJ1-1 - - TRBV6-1 CATFYTEAFF TGTGCCACATTTTACACTGAAGCTTTCTTT
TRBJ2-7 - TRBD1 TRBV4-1 CASSQERGGPYEQYF TGCGCCAGCAGCCAAGAGAGAGGGGGCCCCTACGAGCAGTACTTC
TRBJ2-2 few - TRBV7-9 CASSPSWGARSGELFF TGTGCCAGCAGCCCAAGCTGGGGGGCGCGATCCGGGGAGCTGTTTTTT
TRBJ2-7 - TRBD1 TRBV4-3 CASSLDRGTYEQYF TGCGCCAGCAGCCTAGACAGGGGTACCTACGAGCAGTACTTC
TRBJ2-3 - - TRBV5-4 CASSSGTDTQYF TGTGCCAGCAGCTCCGGGACAGATACGCAGTATTTT
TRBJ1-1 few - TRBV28 CASSRNTEAFF TGTGCCAGCAGTAGGAACACTGAAGCTTTCTTT
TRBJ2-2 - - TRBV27 CASSFGGELFF TGTGCCAGCAGTTTCGGTGGGGAGCTGTTTTTT
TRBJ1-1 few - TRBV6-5 CASISFGGWHTEAFF TGTGCCAGCATCTCCTTCGGTGGGTGGCACACTGAAGCTTTCTTT
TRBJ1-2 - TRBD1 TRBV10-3 CARGDTGALANYGYTF TGTGCCAGGGGGGATACAGGGGCGTTAGCTAACTATGGCTACACCTTC
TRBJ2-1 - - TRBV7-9 CATSTDYNEQFF TGTGCCACCAGTACAGACTACAATGAGCAGTTCTTC
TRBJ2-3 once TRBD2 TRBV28 CASSTFPLAGGDTDTQYF TGTGCCAGCAGTACATTCCCCTTAGCGGGAGGAGATACAGATACGCAGTATTTT
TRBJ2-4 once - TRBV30 CAWNLGGRGNIQYF TGTGCCTGGAACTTGGGGGGCAGGGGGAACATTCAGTACTTC
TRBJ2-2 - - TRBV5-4 CASSLSGTGELFF TGTGCCAGCAGCCTGTCGGGAACCGGGGAGCTGTTTTTT